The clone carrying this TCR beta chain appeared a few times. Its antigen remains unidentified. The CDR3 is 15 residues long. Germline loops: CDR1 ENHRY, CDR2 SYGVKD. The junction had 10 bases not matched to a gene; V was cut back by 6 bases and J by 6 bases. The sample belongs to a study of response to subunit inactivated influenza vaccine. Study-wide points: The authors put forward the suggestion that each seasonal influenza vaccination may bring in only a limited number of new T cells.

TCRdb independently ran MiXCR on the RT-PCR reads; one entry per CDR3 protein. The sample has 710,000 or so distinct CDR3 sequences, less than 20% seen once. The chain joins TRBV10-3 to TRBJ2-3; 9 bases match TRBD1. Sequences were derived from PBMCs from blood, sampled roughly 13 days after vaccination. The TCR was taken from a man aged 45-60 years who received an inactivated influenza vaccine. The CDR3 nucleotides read TGTGCCATCAGGGACTCGGGACAGGGTGGCGATACGCAGTATTTT. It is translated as CAIRDSGQGGDTQYF.